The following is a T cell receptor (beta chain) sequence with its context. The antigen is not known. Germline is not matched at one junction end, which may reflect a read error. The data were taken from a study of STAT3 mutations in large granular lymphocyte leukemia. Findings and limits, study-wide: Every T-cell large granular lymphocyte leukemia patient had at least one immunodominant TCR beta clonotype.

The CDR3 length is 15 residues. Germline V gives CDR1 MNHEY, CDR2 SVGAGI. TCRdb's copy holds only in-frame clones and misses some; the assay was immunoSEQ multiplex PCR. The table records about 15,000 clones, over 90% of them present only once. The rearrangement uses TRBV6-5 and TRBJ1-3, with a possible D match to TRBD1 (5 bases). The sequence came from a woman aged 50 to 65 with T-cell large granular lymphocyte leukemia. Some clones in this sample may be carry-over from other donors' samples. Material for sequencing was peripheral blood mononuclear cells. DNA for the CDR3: TGTACCAGCGGGGGTTTTAGGGACGCTGGAAACACCATATATTTT. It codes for CTSGGFRDAGNTIYF.